This section outlines one TCR beta chain sequence together with its context. Antigen: not known. The data derive from a study of T cell responses to AZD1222 COVID-19 vaccine. Study-wide points: White British ancestry dominated among donors, who included more females, and clonal diversity was possibly underestimated. The study found vaccine-associated CD4 TCRs spanning spike, dominant at 160-218 and 743-854. Increases in Spike-specific TCR breadth and depth were seen after two AZD1222 doses. The study reported that nearly half of spike-specific TCRs target unmutated variant regions.

The assay was immunoSEQ multiplex PCR, and TCRdb's table has in-frame clones only and misses some. The sample holds over 150,000 clones, 90% to 95% seen once. The germline gives CDR1 MDHEN, CDR2 SYDVKM. Trimming stripped 8 bases from V and 2 bases from J, with 13 bases between. The CDR3 is 14 residues long. The input for sequencing was peripheral blood, taken 28 days after the second AZD1222 dose. This clonotype was sampled from an adult who received the AZD1222 COVID-19 vaccine. The chain employs TRBV28 and TRBJ1-5, with a tentative D call TRBD1 (5 bases). The CDR3 bases are TGTGCCAGCTTCGAGGGGTCGCGCAATCAGCCCCAGCATTTT. Protein sequence: CASFEGSRNQPQHF.